Shown below are 29 T cell receptor beta chains from a single sample sequenced in a study of regulatory T cells in long-lasting Graves disease. Combining iRepertoire HTBI primers with Arm-PCR of CDR3 regions, the authors built TCR beta libraries. One entry per CDR3 protein results from TCRdb running MiXCR on the multiplex PCR reads. Found here are 550,000 to 700,000 distinct CDR3 sequences, roughly 15% of them singletons; the top ten hold more than 10%. Time point in this sample: newly diagnosed GD, antithyroid drugs for less than 3 months. Extracted RNA from PBMCs served as the source of the TCR library. The data were also submitted as part of a second study, on T cells in Graves' hyperthyroidism and ophthalmopathy.

Source: peripheral blood mononuclear cells (PBMCs), taken at new diagnosis, from a patient treated with antithyroid drugs. These receptors all come from a young man with Graves disease.

This clonotype was found many times. The chain recombines TRBV7-2 with TRBJ2-7; 10 nucleotides line up with TRBD1. This CDR3 spans 14 amino acids. Germline CDR1 and CDR2: SGHTA and FQGNSA. The junction had 3 bases not matched to a gene; V was cut back by 1 base and J by 6 bases. The CDR3 DNA reads TGTGCCAGCAGCTTAGGGACAGGGGGACGCGAGCAGTACTTC. It translates to CASSLGTGGREQYF.

This clonotype came up many times. The chain has TRBV18 and TRBJ2-7; 8 nucleotides match TRBD1. Germline-derived CDR1 and CDR2 are KGHSH and LQKENI. With V trimmed by 2 bases and J by 3 bases, 3 bases remained unmatched. CDR3 length equals 14 residues. The DNA of the CDR3 is TGTGCCAGCTCACCAAAACAGGGGGACTACGAGCAGTACTTC. It yields the protein CASSPKQGDYEQYF.

The V gene is TRBV13, the J gene TRBJ1-5; D not certain. CDR3 length equals 16 residues. Trimming left V 3 bases short and J 0 bases short, with 12 bases between. Per the germline V gene, CDR1 is PRHDT and CDR2 is FYEKMQ (reference sequence). The CDR3 region has the DNA TGTGCCAGCAGCTTGGAGGGATACCATAGCAATCAGCCCCAGCATTTT. The encoded protein is CASSLEGYHSNQPQHF.

This chain connects TRBV3-1 to TRBJ1-2; TRBD1 matches 7 bases. After removal of 5 bases from V and 4 bases from J, the junction contained 10 bases not matched to a gene. The CDR3 totals 15 residues. Germline assignment: CDR1 LGHDT and CDR2 YNNKEL (reference sequence). Here the CDR3 DNA reads TGTGCCAGCAGCTTCCGACAGGGAGTGGGCTATGGCTACACCTTC. It yields the protein CASSFRQGVGYGYTF.

This clonotype showed up many times. The rearrangement links TRBV28 to TRBJ2-1, with 9 bases that match TRBD2. Germline trimming cut 5 bases from V and 2 bases from J; bases unmatched to any gene: 13. This CDR3 region has 18 residues. CDR1 MDHEN and CDR2 SYDVKM come from the germline V gene. CDR3 DNA: TGTGCCAGCAGTCCGAGAGTTCAGCGGGAGGATCCCTACAATGAGCAGTTCTTC. This sequence encodes CASSPRVQREDPYNEQFF.

The J gene is TRBJ1-1, the V gene TRBV5-4; unclear D gene. Germline assignment: CDR1 SGHNT and CDR2 YYREEE (reference sequence). V lost 4 bases, J lost 1 base, and 8 bases lay in between. CDR3 length equals 13 residues. The CDR3, as DNA: TGTGCCAGCAGCAACCGGGAGAACACTGAAGCTTTCTTT. Protein product: CASSNRENTEAFF.

About this clonotype itself: One base away lies a much larger clone, so this may be a sequencing read error. The chain employs TRBV5-1 and TRBJ2-7; unclear D gene. This CDR3 has 14 amino acids. CDR1 is SGHRS, CDR2 YFSETQ, per germline. The CDR3 loop reads CASSLYPDSNEQYF. The CDR3 DNA reads as TGCGCCAGCAGCTTGTACCCTGACTCCAACGAGCAGTACTTC.

This clonotype was detected many times. The V call is TRBV6-1, the J call TRBJ2-7; maybe TRBD1 (7 bases). The CDR3 loop spans 15 amino acids. Trimming took 6 bases from V and 6 from J, leaving 21 bases between them. Germline CDR1 reads MNHNS; CDR2 reads SASEGT. In DNA form, the CDR3 reads TGTGCCAGCAGCAGGGGGGACACCTCTGCCGGCGAGCAGTACTTC. As protein: CASSRGDTSAGEQYF.

The genes are TRBV9 and TRBJ2-7; D is uncertain. Germline V CDR1 and CDR2: SGDLS, YYNGEE. V was pared by 1 base and J by 6 bases, with 14 bases between. This CDR3 contains 14 residues. In nucleotides, the CDR3 is TGTGCCAGCAGCGTATTCGAGAGAATGGGCGAGCAGTACTTC. This encodes CASSVFERMGEQYF.

At least ten counts were recorded for this clonotype. V gene TRBV20-1 combines with J gene TRBJ1-2, with no clear D. V was trimmed by 6 bases and J by 8 bases, leaving 10 bases between them. This CDR3 is 10 amino acids long. Germline V CDR1 and CDR2: DFQATT, SNEGSKA (reference sequence). CDR3 DNA sequence: TGCAGTGCGAGACCTAGCGGCTACACCTTC. Its translation: CSARPSGYTF.

The sample holds a few counts of this clonotype. The V and J genes are TRBV5-1 and TRBJ2-7; the D gene is possibly TRBD2 (6 bases). The CDR3 runs 14 residues. CDR1 is SGHRS, CDR2 YFSETQ, per germline. V was pared by 5 bases and J by 6 bases, with 18 bases between. CDR3 nucleotide sequence: TGCGCCAGCAGTTACGGGCGGGACCTCCCCGAGCAGTACTTC. Protein sequence: CASSYGRDLPEQYF.

Many counts were recorded for this clonotype. V usage is TRBV3-1 and J usage is TRBJ1-1; D is unresolved. Germline V gene data show CDR1 as LGHDT and CDR2 as YNNKEL (reference sequence). The CDR3 totals 12 residues. Trimming took off 0 bases at V and 4 bases at J, with 3 bases between the two ends. DNA for the CDR3: TGTGCCAGCAGCCAAGAGTTCACTGAAGCTTTCTTT. This codes for CASSQEFTEAFF.

This clonotype was seen only a few times. The junction does not match germline at one end; this may be a read error. The genes are TRBV7-7 and TRBJ2-1, with D possibly being TRBD1 or TRBD2 (6 bases each). The CDR3 is 16 residues long. Per germline, CDR1 SSHAT and CDR2 FNYEAQ (reference sequence). The CDR3 is CASSSSTGTPYNEQFF. The CDR3 DNA sequence: TGTGCTAGCAGTTCCTCCACAGGGACTCCCTACAATGAGCAGTTCTTC.

A few counts support this clonotype. The chain links TRBV5-1 to TRBJ2-1, with unresolved D. This CDR3 spans 14 amino acids. V was cut by 7 bases and J by 6 bases, with 17 bases left in between. The V gene's germline CDR1 is SGHRS and CDR2 YFSETQ. Here the CDR3 reads CASARESWGNEQFF. The CDR3 coding sequence is TGCGCCAGCGCCCGAGAAAGTTGGGGCAATGAGCAGTTCTTC.

This clonotype was counted a few times. This rearrangement joins TRBV20-1 to TRBJ1-1; D is uncertain. Looked up from germline, CDR1 is DFQATT and CDR2 is SNEGSKA (reference sequence). There are 14 residues in the CDR3. Trimming removed 6 bases from V and 1 base from J, with 15 bases in between. CDR3 DNA sequence: TGCAGTGCCCCGTCGCAGGACGAGAACACTGAAGCTTTCTTT. This encodes CSAPSQDENTEAFF.

The chain couples TRBV6-1 to TRBJ1-3; no firm D call. Germline V gives CDR1 MNHNS, CDR2 SASEGT. This CDR3 spans 14 amino acids. The V and J ends lost 2 bases and 4 bases respectively, with 9 bases between them. CDR3 DNA sequence: TGTGCCAGCAGTGAAATGGGCTCGGGAAACACCATATATTTT. Amino acid sequence: CASSEMGSGNTIYF.

This clonotype showed up many times. V is TRBV20-1 and J is TRBJ2-1; 10 positions agree with TRBD2. Germline V gene sequence: CDR1 DFQATT, CDR2 SNEGSKA (reference sequence). V lost 3 bases and J lost 7; bases outside the gene matches: 3. The CDR3 consists of 13 residues. The CDR3 loop reads CSARTSGRNEQFF. CDR3 DNA: TGCAGTGCTAGGACTAGCGGGCGGAATGAGCAGTTCTTC.

The CDR3 nucleotides read TGTGCCAGCAGCCCCAGGGCACTTTCACCCCTCCACTTT. Residues: CASSPRALSPLHF. The chain is built from TRBV7-2 and TRBJ1-6, with D tentatively TRBD1 (5 bases). Looked up from germline, CDR1 is SGHTA and CDR2 is FQGNSA. This CDR3 region has 13 residues. V gave up 5 bases and J gave up 9 bases, with 11 bases separating them.

This clonotype was recorded a few times. The V call is TRBV5-1, the J call TRBJ1-1; D is ambiguous. The germline gives CDR1 SGHRS, CDR2 YFSETQ. CDR3 length: 14 amino acids. Trimming stripped 0 bases from V and 3 bases from J, with 9 bases between. The DNA for the CDR3 is TGCGCCAGCAGCTTGGGATTCACCCACACTGAAGCTTTCTTT. Translated, it gives CASSLGFTHTEAFF.

This clonotype was seen ten or more times. The gene calls are TRBV29-1 and TRBJ2-7; TRBD1 is a possible D gene (6 bases). CDR1 is SQVTM, CDR2 ANQGSEA, per germline. CDR3 size: 12 residues. Trimming stripped 5 bases from V and 5 bases from J, with 13 bases between. The CDR3 DNA follows: TGCAGCGTTTCGACAGGATTTAACGAGCAGTACTTC. It translates to CSVSTGFNEQYF.

This clonotype was counted a few times. The chain employs TRBV27 and TRBJ2-7; 9 bases match TRBD1. V gave up 5 bases and J gave up 2 bases; unmatched junction bases: 10. The CDR3 length is 16 residues. Germline lookup yields CDR1 MNHEY and CDR2 SMNVEV (reference sequence). The CDR3 region has the DNA TGTGCCAGCAGTGGCTGGGGGACAGGGAATCCCTACGAGCAGTACTTC. Residues: CASSGWGTGNPYEQYF.

The chain uses TRBV7-9 and TRBJ1-1; TRBD1 aligns across 8 bases. The CDR3 has 17 residues. J gave up 0 bases and V 5 bases, and 11 bases lay outside the gene matches. Germline CDR1 SEHNR, CDR2 FQNEAQ (reference sequence). Here the CDR3 DNA reads TGTGCCAGCAGCGCCCCGGACAGGGCGTACATGAACACTGAAGCTTTCTTT. It specifies CASSAPDRAYMNTEAFF.

The rearrangement uses TRBV7-9 and TRBJ1-4, with D perhaps TRBD1 (6 bases). Germline V CDR1 and CDR2: SEHNR, FQNEAQ (reference sequence). V was cut by 5 bases and J by 7 bases, with 17 bases left in between. This CDR3 has 15 amino acids. CDR3 nucleotide sequence: TGTGCCAGCAGCCCAGGTCCAGGGGAGATTGAAAAACTGTTTTTT. This translates into CASSPGPGEIEKLFF.

The table lists this clonotype with many counts. The chain links TRBV6-1 to TRBJ2-7; D is tentatively TRBD1 or TRBD2 (6 bases each). Trimming removed 4 bases at V and 9 bases at J, with 13 bases between. Germline V lookup: CDR1 MNHNS, CDR2 SASEGT. This CDR3 is 12 amino acids long. CDR3 residues: CASSGGGLGQYF. The DNA of the CDR3 is TGTGCCAGCAGTGGTGGGGGGCTCGGGCAGTACTTC.

The V call is TRBV6-5, the J call TRBJ2-7, with D perhaps matching TRBD2 (5 bases). The CDR3 extends over 16 amino acids. From germline, CDR1 is MNHEY and CDR2 SVGAGI. V was trimmed by 2 bases and J by 6 bases, leaving 20 bases between them. DNA of the CDR3: TGTGCCAGCAGTTACAATACCGGGCTTAGGGCGGGCGAGCAGTACTTC. The encoded protein is CASSYNTGLRAGEQYF.

This clonotype was seen at least ten times. The CDR3 bases are TGTGCCTGGACCCCATGGGACGCCGGGGAGCTGTTTTTT. The encoded protein is CAWTPWDAGELFF. The V gene is TRBV30, the J gene TRBJ2-2, with D possibly called TRBD1 or TRBD2 (5 bases each). The length of the CDR3 is 13 residues. Germline V CDR1 and CDR2: GTSNPN, SVGIG (reference sequence). V was clipped by 4 bases and J by 6 bases, with 12 bases between them. Filled out from reference TRBV30 and TRBJ2-2, the complete variable domain reads SQTIHQWPATLVQPVGSPLSLECTVEGTSNPNLYWYRQAAGRGLQLLFYSVGIGQISSEVPQNLSASRPQDRQFILSSKKLLLSDSGFYLCAWTPWDAGELFFGEGSRLTVL.

This chain joins TRBV28 and TRBJ1-2; D is unclear. CDR3 length: 14 residues. Trimming shortened V by 7 bases and J by 8 bases, and 20 bases separated the two germline ends. Germline V gene lookup returns CDR1 MDHEN and CDR2 SYDVKM. The CDR3 DNA is TGTGCCAGCACCCCACCAGATACCTTACGGGGCTACACCTTC. Translated, it gives CASTPPDTLRGYTF.

The rearrangement links TRBV20-1 to TRBJ2-5; TRBD2 matches 12 bases. The CDR3 is made up of 15 amino acids. Trimming at V came to 1 base and at J to 5 bases, leaving 5 bases not matched to a gene. Germline V CDR1 and CDR2: DFQATT, SNEGSKA (reference sequence). Written as DNA, the CDR3 is TGCAGTGCTAGAGGACTAGCGGGAGTACGGGAGACCCAGTACTTC. Encoded protein: CSARGLAGVRETQYF.

The sample holds many counts of this clonotype. The chain couples TRBV12-3 or TRBV12-4 to TRBJ2-7, with D perhaps given as TRBD1 or TRBD2 (6 bases each). This CDR3 region has 14 residues. Deletions cut 6 bases from V and 6 bases from J, with 18 bases between. The CDR3 region is CASSRDLQGLEQYF. For the CDR3, the DNA is TGTGCCAGCAGCCGAGACCTACAGGGACTCGAGCAGTACTTC.